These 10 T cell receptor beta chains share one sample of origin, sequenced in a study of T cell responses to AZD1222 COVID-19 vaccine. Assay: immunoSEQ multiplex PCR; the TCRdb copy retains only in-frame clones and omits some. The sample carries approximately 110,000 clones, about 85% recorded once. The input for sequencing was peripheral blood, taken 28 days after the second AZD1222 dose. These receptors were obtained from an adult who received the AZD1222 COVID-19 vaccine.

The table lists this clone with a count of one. The chain's CDR3 is CASRSGTSGPNTGELFF. The CDR3 bases are TGTGCCAGCAGGTCCGGGACTAGCGGGCCTAACACCGGGGAGCTGTTTTTT. The rearrangement links TRBV3-1 (or the pseudogene TRBV3-2) to TRBJ2-2; TRBD2 agrees at 12 bases. V trimming: 6 bases; J trimming: 2 bases; junction bases outside the gene matches: 7. CDR3 length equals 17 residues. Germline-derived CDR1 and CDR2 are LGHDT and YNNKEL (reference sequence).

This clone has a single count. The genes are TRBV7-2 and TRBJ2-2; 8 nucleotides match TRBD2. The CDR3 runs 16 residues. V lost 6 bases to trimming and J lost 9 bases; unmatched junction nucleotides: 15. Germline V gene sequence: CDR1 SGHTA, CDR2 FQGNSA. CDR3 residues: CASSSRLASSPRELFF. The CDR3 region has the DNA TGTGCCAGCAGTTCTCGACTAGCGAGTTCCCCCCGGGAGCTGTTTTTT.

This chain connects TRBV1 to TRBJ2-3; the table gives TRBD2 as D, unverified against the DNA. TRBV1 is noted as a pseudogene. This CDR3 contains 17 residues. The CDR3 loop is CTSSNRTSGASTDTQYF. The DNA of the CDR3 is TGCACCAGCAGCAACCGAACTAGCGGGGCTAGCACAGATACGCAGTATTTT.

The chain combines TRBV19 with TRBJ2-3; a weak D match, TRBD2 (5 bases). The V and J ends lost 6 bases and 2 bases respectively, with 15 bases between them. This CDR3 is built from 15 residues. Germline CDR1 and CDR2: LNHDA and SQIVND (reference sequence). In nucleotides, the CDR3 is TGTGCCAGTAGGGTCAGAAGCGGCTACACAGATACGCAGTATTTT. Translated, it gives CASRVRSGYTDTQYF. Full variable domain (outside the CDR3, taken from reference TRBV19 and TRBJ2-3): DGGITQSPKYLFRKEGQNVTLSCEQNLNHDAMYWYRQDPGQGLRLIYYSQIVNDFQKGDIAEGYSVSREKKESFPLTVTSAQKNPTAFYLCASRVRSGYTDTQYFGPGTRLTVL.

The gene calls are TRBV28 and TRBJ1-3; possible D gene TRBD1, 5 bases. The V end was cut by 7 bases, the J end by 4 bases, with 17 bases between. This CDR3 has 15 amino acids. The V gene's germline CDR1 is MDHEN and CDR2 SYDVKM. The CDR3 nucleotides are TGTGCCAGCACCAGAGACTGGGGGGACGGAAACACCATATATTTT. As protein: CASTRDWGDGNTIYF.

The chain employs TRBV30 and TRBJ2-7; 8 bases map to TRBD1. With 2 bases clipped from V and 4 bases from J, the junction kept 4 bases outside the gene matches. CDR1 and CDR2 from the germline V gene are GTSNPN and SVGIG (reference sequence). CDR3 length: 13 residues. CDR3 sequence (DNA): TGTGCCTGGAGTTCAGGGGGCCCATACGAGCAGTACTTC. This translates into CAWSSGGPYEQYF. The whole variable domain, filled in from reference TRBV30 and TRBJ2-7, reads SQTIHQWPATLVQPVGSPLSLECTVEGTSNPNLYWYRQAAGRGLQLLFYSVGIGQISSEVPQNLSASRPQDRQFILSSKKLLLSDSGFYLCAWSSGGPYEQYFGPGTRLTVT.

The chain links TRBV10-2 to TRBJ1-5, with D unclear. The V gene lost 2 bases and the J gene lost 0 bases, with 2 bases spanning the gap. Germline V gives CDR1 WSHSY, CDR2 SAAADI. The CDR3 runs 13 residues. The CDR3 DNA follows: TGCGCCAGCAGTGAGAATAGCAATCAGCCCCAGCATTTT. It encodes CASSENSNQPQHF.

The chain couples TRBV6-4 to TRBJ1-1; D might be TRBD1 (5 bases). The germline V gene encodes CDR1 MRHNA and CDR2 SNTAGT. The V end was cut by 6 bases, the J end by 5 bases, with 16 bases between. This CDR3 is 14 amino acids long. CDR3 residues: CASRADSWNTEAFF. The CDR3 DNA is TGTGCCAGCAGGGCCGACAGTTGGAATACTGAAGCTTTCTTT.

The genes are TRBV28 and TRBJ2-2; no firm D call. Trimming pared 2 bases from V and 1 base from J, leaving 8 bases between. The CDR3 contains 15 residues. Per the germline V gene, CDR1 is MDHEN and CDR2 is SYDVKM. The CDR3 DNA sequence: TGTGCCAGCAGTTTAGTTCCATTGAACACCGGGGAGCTGTTTTTT. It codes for CASSLVPLNTGELFF.

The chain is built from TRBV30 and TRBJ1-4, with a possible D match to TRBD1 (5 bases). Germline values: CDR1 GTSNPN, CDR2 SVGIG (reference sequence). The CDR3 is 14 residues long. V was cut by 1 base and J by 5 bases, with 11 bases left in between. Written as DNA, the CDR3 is TGTGCCTGGAGTGCTGACAGAATCAATGAAAAACTGTTTTTT. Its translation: CAWSADRINEKLFF.